This passage covers 27 T cell receptor beta chains from one sample sequenced in a study of OX40 agonist ivuxolimab in advanced cancers. Assay used: immunoSEQ multiplex PCR; TCRdb lists only in-frame clones, some missing. The repertoire holds 72,000 or so clones, with around 80% as singletons. The source material was CD4+ or CD8+ T cells sorted from blood, sampled in a trial of the OX40 agonist ivuxolimab. The receptors were gathered from an adult with an advanced solid tumor such as melanoma, head and neck, liver or kidney cancer.

This clone was counted once. The identical CDR3 is also encoded by other nucleotide sequences in the sample. The chain uses TRBV5-1 and TRBJ2-2; possibly TRBD2 for D (5 bases). Deletions cut 1 base from V and 4 bases from J, with 8 bases between. The CDR3 has 14 amino acids. The V gene's germline CDR1 is SGHRS and CDR2 YFSETQ. The CDR3 region has the DNA TGCGCCAGCAGCTTGAATCGGGGCACCGGGGAGCTGTTTTTT. Translating it yields CASSLNRGTGELFF.

The chain joins TRBV10-3 to TRBJ2-3; TRBD2 matches 11 bases. Germline values: CDR1 ENHRY, CDR2 SYGVKD. CDR3 length: 16 amino acids. V was clipped by 4 bases and J by 2 bases; unmatched bases: 5. The CDR3 region is CAISAGLAGNTDTQYF. The CDR3 DNA reads TGTGCCATCAGTGCTGGACTAGCGGGCAACACAGATACGCAGTATTTT.

The V and J genes are TRBV5-1 and TRBJ2-1; D gene unclear. Germline V CDR1 and CDR2: SGHRS, YFSETQ. The germline V and J ends were trimmed by 0 bases and 7 bases, with 8 bases remaining between them. The CDR3 length is 13 residues. The DNA for the CDR3 is TGCGCCAGCAGCTTGGTGGGTTGGAATGAGCAGTTCTTC. It yields the protein CASSLVGWNEQFF.

The J gene is TRBJ1-1, the V gene TRBV5-1; the D is unclear. Germline V lookup: CDR1 SGHRS, CDR2 YFSETQ. V lost 0 bases to trimming and J lost 1 base, with 7 bases between them. CDR3 length: 14 residues. The CDR3 nucleotides are TGCGCCAGCAGCTTGGAGGGCAAGAACACTGAAGCTTTCTTT. Translation gives CASSLEGKNTEAFF.

The chain carries TRBV9 and TRBJ1-1; D gene uncertain. The CDR3 runs 13 residues. The V end was cut by 2 bases, the J end by 4 bases, with 9 bases between. Per germline, CDR1 SGDLS and CDR2 YYNGEE. CDR3: CASSVEPGTEAFF. The CDR3 DNA reads TGTGCCAGCAGCGTTGAGCCGGGCACTGAAGCTTTCTTT.

This clone was detected once. The chain carries TRBV6-1 and TRBJ1-5, with D unclear. This CDR3 spans 14 amino acids. Trimming stripped 4 bases from V and 4 bases from J, with 11 bases between. From germline, CDR1 is MNHNS and CDR2 SASEGT. The CDR3 DNA follows: TGTGCCAGCAGTGGAGACACCTCAAATCAGCCCCAGCATTTT. This encodes CASSGDTSNQPQHF.

The V and J genes are TRBV27 and TRBJ2-7; D gene ambiguous. Trimming shortened V by 2 bases and J by 2 bases, and 7 bases separated the two germline ends. Germline CDR1 MNHEY, CDR2 SMNVEV (reference sequence). This CDR3 spans 13 amino acids. CDR3 nucleotide sequence: TGTGCCAGCAGTTTAGGTGCCCCCTACGAGCAGTACTTC. Translation: CASSLGAPYEQYF.

The gene calls are TRBV28 and TRBJ2-7; TRBD1 matches 8 bases. The ends lost 4 bases at V and 2 bases at J; junction bases unmatched: 10. The CDR3 is made up of 16 amino acids. Germline-derived CDR1 and CDR2 are MDHEN and SYDVKM. In DNA form, the CDR3 reads TGTGCCAGCAGTTCGCCCCGACAGGGGCGTCCCTACGAGCAGTACTTC. It translates to CASSSPRQGRPYEQYF.

This clone was counted a single time. The gene calls are TRBV5-1 and TRBJ2-1, with a weak D call TRBD2 (5 bases). With 2 bases removed from V and 7 bases from J, the gap between germline ends came to 10 bases. This CDR3 region has 13 residues. In germline, CDR1 is SGHRS, CDR2 YFSETQ. CDR3: CASSFQGRNEQFF. The CDR3 nucleotides are TGCGCCAGCAGCTTTCAAGGGAGAAATGAGCAGTTCTTC.

The genes are TRBV7-7 and TRBJ2-2, with D uncertain. The CDR3 spans 14 residues. CDR1 is SSHAT and CDR2 is FNYEAQ in the germline V gene (reference sequence). Trimming pared 2 bases from V and 6 bases from J, leaving 10 bases between. The CDR3 here is CASSLLGSSGELFF. CDR3 in DNA: TGTGCCAGCAGCTTATTGGGCTCGTCCGGGGAGCTGTTTTTT.

The rearrangement links TRBV19 to TRBJ2-2; tentatively, D is TRBD2 (5 bases). CDR1 is LNHDA and CDR2 is SQIVND in the germline V gene (reference sequence). The CDR3 covers 14 residues. V dropped 1 base and J dropped 5 bases, with 8 bases sitting between them. The CDR3 DNA follows: TGTGCCAGTAGTATAGGGGGAGTAACCGGGGAGCTGTTTTTT. It specifies CASSIGGVTGELFF.

The genes are TRBV2 and TRBJ1-3, with D unresolved. Germline V gene lookup returns CDR1 SNHLY and CDR2 FYNNEI. The CDR3 length is 17 residues. V lost 6 bases to trimming and J lost 0 bases, with 18 bases between them. DNA of the CDR3: TGTGCCAGCAGCCCCACTATAAATCCAAGCTCTGGAAACACCATATATTTT. Protein: CASSPTINPSSGNTIYF.

The V and J genes are TRBV6-5 and TRBJ1-5, with D hard to call. In germline, CDR1 is MNHEY, CDR2 SVGAGI. The CDR3 runs to 13 residues. Trimming took off 0 bases at V and 4 bases at J, with 4 bases between the two ends. The CDR3 is CASSYSRNQPQHF. Written as DNA, the CDR3 is TGTGCCAGCAGTTACTCGAGGAATCAGCCCCAGCATTTT.

The V gene is TRBV7-6, the J gene TRBJ1-1, with D tentatively TRBD1 (6 bases). The CDR3 runs to 15 residues. Germline V gives CDR1 SGHVS, CDR2 FNYEAQ. V was pared by 1 base and J by 0 bases, with 9 bases between. CDR3 protein: CASSLGDTLNTEAFF. CDR3 bases: TGTGCCAGCAGCTTAGGGGACACCCTGAACACTGAAGCTTTCTTT.

V gene TRBV7-2 combines with J gene TRBJ1-2; 10 bases map to TRBD1. CDR3 length equals 16 residues. Looked up from germline, CDR1 is SGHTA and CDR2 is FQGNSA. The junction had 13 bases not matched to a gene; V was cut back by 5 bases and J by 7 bases. The CDR3: CASSPHPGQGRSGYTF. DNA for the CDR3: TGTGCCAGCAGCCCCCACCCGGGACAGGGGAGGTCTGGCTACACCTTC.

This chain connects TRBV11-1 to TRBJ2-7; D assignment may be TRBD1 or TRBD2 (6 bases each). Germline V gene data show CDR1 as SGHAT and CDR2 as FQDESV (reference sequence). The CDR3 runs 15 residues. Between the trimmed V and J ends, which lost 4 bases and 4 bases, there was a span of 17 bases. CDR3 sequence (DNA): TGTGCCAGCAGCTACCAACTCGGGGGCGGTTACGAGCAGTACTTC. Protein sequence: CASSYQLGGGYEQYF.

V and J are TRBV14 and TRBJ2-1; tentative D call: TRBD1 (6 bases). V was clipped by 6 bases and J by 0 bases, with 18 bases between them. CDR1 and CDR2 from the germline V gene are SGHDN and FVKESK. This CDR3 comprises 17 residues. The CDR3 spells CASRGTPGLSSYNEQFF. The DNA of the CDR3 is TGTGCCAGCAGAGGGACACCCGGTTTAAGCTCCTACAATGAGCAGTTCTTC.

The genes are TRBV6-1 and TRBJ2-1; 8 bases align to TRBD2. Trimming took 6 bases from V and 8 from J; bases not matched to a gene: 9. The CDR3 is made up of 14 amino acids. CDR1 MNHNS and CDR2 SASEGT come from the germline V gene. The CDR3 spells CASRDWTSIHEQFF. The CDR3 DNA sequence: TGTGCCAGCAGAGATTGGACTAGCATCCATGAGCAGTTCTTC.

The chain has TRBV6-1 and TRBJ2-2; 8 bases match TRBD1. This CDR3 comprises 13 residues. V lost 9 bases to trimming and J lost 3 bases; unmatched junction nucleotides: 3. CDR1 is MNHNS, CDR2 SASEGT, per germline. The CDR3 coding sequence is TGTGCCAGGGGGGACAGGTACACCGGGGAGCTGTTTTTT. Translated, it gives CARGDRYTGELFF.

V is TRBV10-3 and J is TRBJ2-2; either TRBD1 or TRBD2 may fit D (5 bases each). Trimming took off 6 bases at V and 5 bases at J, with 16 bases between the two ends. This CDR3 has 15 residues. From germline, CDR1 is ENHRY and CDR2 SYGVKD. For the CDR3, the DNA is TGTGCCATCAGGCGTAGCGCAGGGTTGACCGGGGAGCTGTTTTTT. Translating it yields CAIRRSAGLTGELFF.

This clone appeared once. The CDR3: CASSESLAGMNTEAFF. The DNA for the CDR3 is TGTGCCAGCAGTGAATCCCTGGCAGGGATGAACACTGAAGCTTTCTTT. V gene TRBV2 combines with J gene TRBJ1-1; weak D call: TRBD1 (5 bases). Germline V gene lookup returns CDR1 SNHLY and CDR2 FYNNEI. V dropped 2 bases and J dropped 0 bases, with 13 bases sitting between them. The CDR3 has 16 amino acids.

This chain uses TRBV18 with TRBJ2-5, with D perhaps TRBD1 (6 bases). This CDR3 has 14 amino acids. Trimming took 4 bases from V and 2 from J, leaving 11 bases between them. CDR1 is KGHSH and CDR2 is LQKENI in the germline V gene. The CDR3 region is CASSLRQVQETQYF. The CDR3 DNA is TGTGCCAGCTCACTCCGACAGGTACAAGAGACCCAGTACTTC.

The chain couples TRBV28 to TRBJ2-1; D possibly uses TRBD1 or TRBD2 (5 bases each). This CDR3 has 13 residues. The germline gives CDR1 MDHEN, CDR2 SYDVKM. Trimming removed 11 bases from V and 6 bases from J, with 17 bases in between. The CDR3 DNA sequence: TGTGCCCTCTGGGACGCCGGTGGCAATGAGCAGTTCTTC. Amino acids: CALWDAGGNEQFF. The full variable domain, its missing parts supplied by reference TRBV28 and TRBJ2-1, is DVKVTQSSRYLVKRTGEKVFLECVQDMDHENMFWYRQDPGLGLRLIYFSYDVKMKEKGDIPEGYSVSREKKERFSLILESASTNQTSMYLCALWDAGGNEQFFGPGTRLTVL.

The chain links TRBV4-2 to TRBJ2-1; no firm D call. V lost 5 bases and J 4 bases, leaving 18 bases between the germline ends. The CDR3 is 16 amino acids. In germline, CDR1 is LGHNA, CDR2 YNFKEQ. The CDR3 is CASSKTRGAIYNEQFF. The CDR3 bases are TGTGCCAGCAGCAAGACCCGCGGCGCTATATACAATGAGCAGTTCTTC.

The CDR3 here is CASSPQGYEQYV. CDR3 DNA: TGTGCCAGCAGTCCCCAGGGGTACGAGCAGTACGTC. This chain links TRBV6-1 with TRBJ2-7; TRBD1 might be the D (6 bases). This CDR3 comprises 12 residues. Per germline, CDR1 MNHNS and CDR2 SASEGT. The V and J ends lost 5 bases and 4 bases respectively, with 9 bases between them.

The chain carries TRBV10-2 and TRBJ2-3; D not certain. CDR1 WSHSY and CDR2 SAAADI come from the germline V gene. The CDR3 contains 15 residues. V lost 7 bases and J lost 0, with 14 bases in between. CDR3 nucleotides: TGCGCCAGCAAAAAGGCCACAGTTAGCACAGATACGCAGTATTTT. This encodes CASKKATVSTDTQYF.

The J gene is TRBJ1-1, the V gene TRBV11-2, with D maybe TRBD1 (5 bases). Germline CDR1 SGHAT, CDR2 FQNNGV. The length of the CDR3 is 12 residues. V was pared by 5 bases and J by 11 bases, with 15 bases between. The CDR3 nucleotides read TGTGCCAGCAGCGTCGACAGTTCATCTGCTTTCTTT. The encoded protein is CASSVDSSSAFF.